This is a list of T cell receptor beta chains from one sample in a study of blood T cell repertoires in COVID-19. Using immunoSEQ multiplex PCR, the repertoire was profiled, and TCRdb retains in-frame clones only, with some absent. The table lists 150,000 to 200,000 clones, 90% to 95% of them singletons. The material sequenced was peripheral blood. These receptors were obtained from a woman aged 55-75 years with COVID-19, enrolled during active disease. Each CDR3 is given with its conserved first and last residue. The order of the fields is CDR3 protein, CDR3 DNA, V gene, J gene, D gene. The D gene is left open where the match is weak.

CASSIPTSGPRTDTQYF	TGTGCCAGCAGCATTCCGACTAGCGGGCCACGCACAGATACGCAGTATTTT	TRBV7-8	TRBJ2-3	TRBD2
CASSLTREGPSQGGKLFF	TGCGCCAGCAGCTTGACCCGAGAAGGACCCTCCCAGGGAGGAAAACTGTTTTTT	TRBV5-1	TRBJ1-4	.
CASSLERDQPQHF	TGTGCCAGCAGCTTGGAACGGGATCAGCCCCAGCATTTT	TRBV5-5	TRBJ1-5	.
CASSVRGSGEKLFF	TGTGCCAGCTCGGTCAGGGGATCGGGTGAAAAACTGTTTTTT	TRBV18	TRBJ1-4	.
CASKETARYYGYTF	TGTGCCAGTAAGGAGACAGCCCGCTACTATGGCTACACCTTC	TRBV19	TRBJ1-2	.
CASSYSPTVGNTIYF	TGTGCCAGCAGTTACTCTCCGACAGTTGGAAACACCATATATTTT	TRBV6-2/TRBV6-3	TRBJ1-3	.
CASSWGGASGSLRSGELFF	TGTGCCAGCAGCTGGGGTGGGGCTAGCGGGTCCCTTAGGTCCGGGGAGCTGTTTTTT	TRBV5-4	TRBJ2-2	TRBD2
CASQDRPNEKLFF	TGTGCCAGCCAGGACAGACCTAATGAAAAACTGTTTTTT	TRBV6-6	TRBJ1-4	.
CASSEEHGQGLRTEAFF	TGTGCCAGCAGTGAAGAGCATGGACAGGGCTTACGGACTGAAGCTTTCTTT	TRBV2	TRBJ1-1	TRBD1
CASSWNRGRGTEAFF	TGTGCCAGCAGTTGGAACAGGGGGCGCGGCACTGAAGCTTTCTTT	TRBV28	TRBJ1-1	TRBD1
CASRPRANTEAFF	TGTGCCAGTAGGCCCAGGGCGAACACTGAAGCTTTCTTT	TRBV19	TRBJ1-1	.
CASLYSLNEKLFF	TGTGCCAGCCTTTACAGCCTCAATGAAAAACTGTTTTTT	TRBV5-8	TRBJ1-4	.
CASSWSGRAWEKLFF	TGTGCCAGTAGTTGGTCGGGCAGGGCTTGGGAAAAACTGTTTTTT	TRBV19	TRBJ1-4	.
CASSYSKGPTGGYTF	TGTGCCAGCAGTTACTCGAAGGGGCCAACTGGTGGCTACACCTTC	TRBV6-5	TRBJ1-2	.
CASSRDVYEQYF	TGTGCCAGCAGCCGCGATGTCTACGAGCAGTACTTC	TRBV11-2	TRBJ2-7	.
CAWTPGDRGNQPQHF	TGTGCCTGGACCCCAGGGGACAGGGGCAATCAGCCCCAGCATTTT	TRBV30	TRBJ1-5	TRBD1
CASSPAGEGYEQYF	TGTGCCAGCAGTCCAGCGGGGGAGGGCTACGAGCAGTACTTC	TRBV9	TRBJ2-7	TRBD2
CASSFLTYEQYF	TGTGCCAGCAGCTTTTTAACCTACGAGCAGTACTTC	TRBV5-6	TRBJ2-7	.
CASSLSVGAGEKLFF	TGTGCCAGCAGCTTATCGGTAGGGGCTGGTGAAAAACTGTTTTTT	TRBV7-2	TRBJ1-4	.
CASSTGQGFHGYTF	TGTGCCAGCAGCACGGGACAGGGGTTCCATGGCTACACCTTC	TRBV7-2	TRBJ1-2	TRBD1
CASSYRTGRYEQYF	TGCGCCAGCAGCTACCGGACAGGGAGGTACGAGCAGTACTTC	TRBV10-1	TRBJ2-7	TRBD1
CASSYTGTKPQHF	TGTGCCAGCAGTTACACAGGGACTAAGCCCCAGCATTTT	TRBV12-3/TRBV12-4	TRBJ1-5	.
CASSLFTGGRSSYNEQFF	TGTGCCAGCAGCTTATTCACGGGGGGTAGGAGCTCCTACAATGAGCAGTTCTTC	TRBV11-2	TRBJ2-1	TRBD2
CASSQGQSSYNSPLHF	TGTGCCAGCAGCCAAGGACAGAGCTCCTATAATTCACCCCTCCACTTT	TRBV3-1/TRBV3-2	TRBJ1-6	.
CSVEDRGGFLDGYTF	TGCAGCGTTGAAGATCGAGGGGGATTCTTGGATGGCTACACCTTC	TRBV29-1	TRBJ1-2	.
CASNLWTGVNYGYTF	TGTGCCAGCAATTTATGGACAGGAGTCAACTATGGCTACACCTTC	TRBV6-5	TRBJ1-2	TRBD1
CASSPRQRLNTGELFF	TGTGCCAGCTCACCCCGACAGAGACTGAACACCGGGGAGCTGTTTTTT	TRBV18	TRBJ2-2	.
CASSFRGTMNTEAFF	TGTGCCAGCAGCTTTCGGGGGACCATGAACACTGAAGCTTTCTTT	TRBV5-6	TRBJ1-1	.